Each of the 26 T cell receptor beta chains below was sequenced from the same sample in a study of shared clonotypes between healthy human individuals. Method: immunoSEQ multiplex PCR; TCRdb's copy keeps in-frame clones and lacks some. The sample records 2 million to 2.5 million clones, approximately 96% being singletons. Sequencing used naive CD4+ T cells sorted from blood. Regarding subset: CD45RA+ positively selected. The receptors were gathered from a man between 18 and 29 years old in good health.

The chain has TRBV4-3 and TRBJ1-6, with TRBD1 matching 8 bases. J lost 6 bases, V lost 0 bases, and 4 bases had no gene match. CDR1 and CDR2 from the germline V gene are LGHNA and YSLEER. This CDR3 comprises 16 residues. The CDR3: CASSQERTGLNSPLHF. The CDR3 DNA reads as TGCGCCAGCAGCCAAGAAAGGACAGGGCTTAATTCACCCCTCCACTTT.

As regards this clone: The same CDR3 arises from other DNA sequences in this sample as well. This chain links TRBV18 with TRBJ1-5, with a tentative D call TRBD1 (5 bases). CDR3 size: 13 residues. Germline V gene lookup returns CDR1 KGHSH and CDR2 LQKENI. V was cut by 6 bases and J by 5 bases, with 11 bases left in between. CDR3: CASSPGGYQPQHF. The CDR3 DNA follows: TGTGCCAGCTCCCCCGGGGGGTATCAGCCCCAGCATTTT.

The genes are TRBV13 and TRBJ2-2, with TRBD2 matching over 10 bases. Trimming at V came to 5 bases and at J to 6 bases, leaving 9 bases not matched to a gene. Germline V lookup: CDR1 PRHDT, CDR2 FYEKMQ (reference sequence). There are 16 residues in the CDR3. The CDR3 sequence: CASSRSGRVDSGELFF. In DNA form, the CDR3 reads TGTGCCAGCAGCCGAAGCGGGAGGGTGGATTCCGGGGAGCTGTTTTTT.

The chain links TRBV9 to TRBJ2-7; D remains unclear. Germline CDR1 reads SGDLS; CDR2 reads YYNGEE. Trimming stripped 0 bases from V and 4 bases from J, with 17 bases between. CDR3 length equals 16 residues. CDR3: CASSVVVGPDWYEQYF. CDR3 DNA sequence: TGTGCCAGCAGCGTAGTAGTGGGCCCCGATTGGTACGAGCAGTACTTC.

This clone appeared a single time. The gene calls are TRBV2 and TRBJ1-2; 7 bases are a match to TRBD1. CDR3 size: 15 residues. Trimming cost V 7 bases and J 3 bases; bases outside gene matches: 11. The V gene's germline CDR1 is SNHLY and CDR2 FYNNEI. The CDR3 here is CASKIRRGLDYGYTF. Here the CDR3 DNA reads TGTGCCAGCAAAATCAGAAGGGGGCTAGACTATGGCTACACCTTC.

The chain couples TRBV28 to TRBJ1-3, with TRBD1 matching 9 bases. The CDR3 contains 13 residues. CDR1 and CDR2 from the germline V gene are MDHEN and SYDVKM. The V gene end was trimmed by 11 bases and the J gene end by 4 bases; junction bases not matched to a gene: 6. Written as DNA, the CDR3 is TGTGCCTCCTACAGGGGGCAGGGAAACACCATATATTTT. Translated: CASYRGQGNTIYF.

This clone showed up just a few times. The rearrangement joins TRBV2 to TRBJ1-6; the D is unclear. Germline values: CDR1 SNHLY, CDR2 FYNNEI. This CDR3 contains 15 residues. With 8 bases removed from V and 5 bases from J, the gap between germline ends came to 16 bases. The CDR3 loop reads CASREDFADNSPLHF. The CDR3 DNA sequence: TGTGCCAGCCGGGAGGACTTTGCGGATAATTCACCCCTCCACTTT.

This chain joins TRBV5-1 and TRBJ2-6; tentatively, D is TRBD1 (6 bases). Germline CDR1 is SGHRS and CDR2 is YFSETQ. The CDR3 is 23 amino acids. Between the trimmed V and J ends, which lost 7 bases and 0 bases, there was a span of 35 bases. In DNA, the CDR3 is TGCGCCAGCCCAGCTACTAATCCTCGACCTCAGGGGCAGGCAATCTCTGGGGCCAACGTCCTGACTTTC. This translates into CASPATNPRPQGQAISGANVLTF.

A single count supports this clone. The rearrangement links TRBV4-1 to TRBJ1-6; tentative D call: TRBD1 (5 bases). The germline V and J ends were trimmed by 0 bases and 10 bases, with 7 bases remaining between them. The CDR3 spans 13 residues. Germline assignment: CDR1 MGHRA and CDR2 YSYEKL. The CDR3 loop is CASSQDRGSPLHF. The CDR3 DNA reads TGCGCCAGCAGCCAAGACCGGGGGTCACCCCTCCACTTT.

This clone was recorded once. The chain joins TRBV2 to TRBJ2-1; no reliable D call. The CDR3 is made up of 13 amino acids. The V end was cut by 7 bases, the J end by 4 bases, with 11 bases between. CDR1 SNHLY and CDR2 FYNNEI come from the germline V gene. For the CDR3, the DNA is TGTGCCAGCACCCCGCGGTCTTACAATGAGCAGTTCTTC. Translating it yields CASTPRSYNEQFF.

This chain joins TRBV10-3 and TRBJ2-2, with 11 bases matching TRBD2. CDR1 and CDR2 from the germline V gene are ENHRY and SYGVKD. CDR3 length: 14 residues. The J segment lost 7 bases and the V segment lost 4 bases, leaving 2 bases of the junction unmatched. This CDR3 is CAISVGTSGGELFF. The CDR3 DNA follows: TGTGCCATCAGTGTTGGGACTAGCGGCGGGGAGCTGTTTTTT.

The chain joins TRBV11-2 to TRBJ1-4; D is undetermined. The CDR3 spans 15 residues. Trimming cost V 4 bases and J 5 bases, with 14 bases left between them. Germline CDR1 SGHAT, CDR2 FQNNGV. This CDR3 is CASSSSGGANEKLFF. CDR3 nucleotide sequence: TGTGCCAGCAGCTCCTCTGGAGGCGCCAATGAAAAACTGTTTTTT.

In this sample, this clone turned up once. The chain combines TRBV7-3 with TRBJ1-1, with D maybe TRBD1 (5 bases). V was cut by 4 bases and J by 0 bases, with 9 bases left in between. This CDR3 is 14 amino acids long. Germline CDR1 and CDR2: SGHTA and FQGTGA. The CDR3, as DNA: TGTGCCAGCAGCTCCCGGGGCATGAACACTGAAGCTTTCTTT. Protein sequence: CASSSRGMNTEAFF.

The chain employs TRBV10-3 and TRBJ2-7, with D unresolved. Germline V lookup: CDR1 ENHRY, CDR2 SYGVKD. The CDR3 loop spans 8 amino acids. V lost 8 bases to trimming and J lost 7 bases, with 3 bases between them. In DNA form, the CDR3 reads TGTGCCATCGAAGAGCAGTACTTC. The encoded protein is CAIEEQYF.

The chain combines TRBV4-1 with TRBJ1-4; 7 bases fit TRBD1. V was clipped by 4 bases and J by 7 bases; unmatched bases: 12. This CDR3 is 16 amino acids long. Germline loops: CDR1 MGHRA, CDR2 YSYEKL. CDR3: CASSPEGAAQGEKLFF. CDR3 nucleotide sequence: TGCGCCAGCAGCCCCGAGGGGGCCGCTCAGGGTGAAAAACTGTTTTTT.

The chain carries TRBV11-2 and TRBJ2-4, with TRBD2 as a possible D gene (5 bases). The V end lost 1 base, the J end lost 3 bases, and 10 bases lay between the germline ends. The CDR3 loop spans 15 amino acids. The germline CDR1 and CDR2 sequences are SGHAT and FQNNGV. The CDR3 region has the DNA TGTGCCAGCAGCTTAGGGCAGGCGGGCAAAAACATTCAGTACTTC. Amino acids: CASSLGQAGKNIQYF.

In its sample, this clone was seen once. J is TRBJ2-5 and V is TRBV5-1, with 7 positions matching TRBD1. The germline V gene encodes CDR1 SGHRS and CDR2 YFSETQ. This CDR3 has 19 residues. The junction had 19 bases not matched to a gene; V was cut back by 3 bases and J by 2 bases. As DNA, the CDR3 is TGCGCCAGCAGCTATTTGATAAGGGGCCCGCTACAGGGGCAAGAGACCCAGTACTTC. It specifies CASSYLIRGPLQGQETQYF.

Remarks on this clone: Different DNA sequences within this sample yield the same CDR3. The chain's CDR3 is CASSLEGKVTDTQYF. The CDR3 DNA follows: TGCGCCAGCAGCTTGGAGGGGAAGGTCACAGATACGCAGTATTTT. V usage is TRBV5-1 and J usage is TRBJ2-3, with D possibly TRBD1 on 5 matching bases. This CDR3 spans 15 amino acids. V was cut by 0 bases and J by 2 bases, with 10 bases left in between. CDR1 and CDR2 (germline): SGHRS, YFSETQ.

This chain joins TRBV27 and TRBJ2-7; weak D call: TRBD1 (6 bases). CDR1 is MNHEY, CDR2 SMNVEV, per germline (reference sequence). V lost 2 bases and J 0 bases, leaving 8 bases between the germline ends. This CDR3 region has 14 residues. The CDR3 DNA sequence: TGTGCCAGCAGTTTAACAGGGAGCTCCTACGAGCAGTACTTC. This gives the protein CASSLTGSSYEQYF.

This chain's CDR3 is CASSFEGLVGTGELFF. CDR3 nucleotide sequence: TGCGCCAGCAGCTTCGAGGGACTAGTGGGTACCGGGGAGCTGTTTTTT. The rearrangement uses TRBV5-1 and TRBJ2-2; TRBD2 aligns across 8 bases. CDR1 SGHRS and CDR2 YFSETQ come from the germline V gene. The trim removed 2 bases at V and 5 bases at J, leaving 8 bases unmatched. CDR3 length equals 16 residues.

This chain links TRBV7-9 with TRBJ2-1; tentative D call: TRBD1 (5 bases). The V gene lost 4 bases and the J gene lost 13 bases, with 11 bases spanning the gap. CDR1 is SEHNR and CDR2 is FQNEAQ in the germline V gene (reference sequence). The CDR3 is 11 amino acids. This CDR3 reads CASSSGDSQFF. CDR3 nucleotides: TGTGCCAGCAGCTCAGGTGACAGTCAGTTCTTC.

The chain joins TRBV6-6 to TRBJ2-4; D unresolved. The germline gives CDR1 MNHNY, CDR2 SVGAGI (reference sequence). Trimming took 6 bases from V and 0 from J, leaving 12 bases between them. The CDR3 length is 15 residues. The CDR3 spells CASSTVSLAKNIQYF. CDR3 nucleotide sequence: TGTGCCAGCAGCACAGTCTCTTTAGCCAAAAACATTCAGTACTTC.

The chain carries TRBV2 and TRBJ1-1, with TRBD1 identical over 7 bases. Germline CDR1 and CDR2: SNHLY and FYNNEI. V lost 4 bases to trimming and J lost 8 bases; unmatched junction nucleotides: 7. The CDR3 loop spans 13 amino acids. The CDR3 region has the DNA TGTGCCAGCAGTGTGACGGGACAGAGCGAAGCTTTCTTT. It yields the protein CASSVTGQSEAFF.

The chain combines TRBV7-2 with TRBJ1-4; no reliable D call. Trimming took 7 bases from V and 0 from J, leaving 9 bases between them. This CDR3 has 14 amino acids. CDR1 is SGHTA, CDR2 FQGNSA, per germline. This CDR3 is CASTSYATNEKLFF. DNA of the CDR3: TGTGCCAGCACCTCCTATGCAACTAATGAAAAACTGTTTTTT.

This clone was picked up one time. This same CDR3 is encoded by further DNA sequences in the sample. The V gene is TRBV5-5, the J gene TRBJ2-7; 8 bases map to TRBD2. The CDR3 sequence is 15 residues long. CDR1 is SGHKS, CDR2 YYEKEE, per germline (reference sequence). V gave up 1 base and J gave up 0 bases; unmatched junction bases: 3. CDR3 region: CASSLTSGSSYEQYF. Here the CDR3 DNA reads TGTGCCAGCAGCTTGACTAGCGGAAGCTCCTACGAGCAGTACTTC.

The chain couples TRBV9 to TRBJ2-3, with 7 bases fitting TRBD1. This CDR3 is 14 amino acids long. Germline assignment: CDR1 SGDLS and CDR2 YYNGEE. Losses at the gene ends were 7 bases for V and 6 bases for J; bases not matched to a gene: 11. The CDR3 coding sequence is TGTGCCAGCGCTAGGGGGCCCTCAATGGATACGCAGTATTTT. Its protein product is CASARGPSMDTQYF.